One and the same sample provided the 23 T cell receptor beta chains below, sequenced in a study of T cell responses to AZD1222 COVID-19 vaccine. Libraries were prepared by immunoSEQ multiplex PCR; TCRdb keeps only in-frame clonotypes and omits some of them. The sample shows some 190,000 clones, around 90% of them seen only once. Sample: peripheral blood, taken 28 days after the second AZD1222 dose. These receptors all stem from an adult who received the AZD1222 COVID-19 vaccine.

The CDR3 reads CASSLWVAYEQYF. The CDR3 DNA reads TGTGCCAGCAGTTTGTGGGTGGCCTACGAGCAGTACTTC. This chain links TRBV28 with TRBJ2-7; D is ambiguous. Deletions cut 3 bases from V and 2 bases from J, with 8 bases between. Germline V gives CDR1 MDHEN, CDR2 SYDVKM. This CDR3 contains 13 residues.

The chain is built from TRBV3-1 (or the pseudogene TRBV3-2) and TRBJ1-5, with 8 nucleotides matching TRBD1. The J segment lost 3 bases and the V segment lost 4 bases, leaving 5 bases of the junction unmatched. The CDR3 contains 15 residues. Germline V CDR1 and CDR2: LGHDT, YNNKEL (reference sequence). In nucleotides, the CDR3 is TGTGCCAGCAGCCCAACGGGACAGGTCAATCAGCCCCAGCATTTT. Its translation: CASSPTGQVNQPQHF.

The rearrangement uses TRBV19 and TRBJ2-3; 10 positions agree with TRBD2. Germline values: CDR1 LNHDA, CDR2 SQIVND (reference sequence). The length of the CDR3 is 16 residues. Germline trimming cut 2 bases from V and 5 bases from J; bases unmatched to any gene: 7. The CDR3 here is CASSILAGGLRDTQYF. The CDR3 nucleotides are TGTGCCAGTAGTATATTAGCGGGGGGTCTTAGAGATACGCAGTATTTT.

This clone was observed a handful of times. CDR3 protein: CASSRHAGQGNRDEQFF. The CDR3 bases are TGCGCCAGCAGCCGCCACGCCGGACAGGGTAATCGAGATGAGCAGTTCTTC. V gene TRBV5-1 combines with J gene TRBJ2-1; 8 bases map to TRBD1. V dropped 4 bases and J dropped 8; count of bases not matched to a gene: 17. Germline CDR1 reads SGHRS; CDR2 reads YFSETQ. This CDR3 contains 17 residues.

This rearrangement joins TRBV6-6 to TRBJ1-5; possibly TRBD1 for D (5 bases). Germline values: CDR1 MNHNY, CDR2 SVGAGI (reference sequence). The V end was cut by 4 bases, the J end by 1 base, with 14 bases between. CDR3 length equals 16 residues. Written as DNA, the CDR3 is TGTGCCAGCAGTTTCCTACAGACAGCCAGCAATCAGCCCCAGCATTTT. The encoded protein is CASSFLQTASNQPQHF.

In this sample, this clone turned up once. The chain links TRBV10-3 to TRBJ2-5; TRBD1 agrees at 9 bases. Germline V gene lookup returns CDR1 ENHRY and CDR2 SYGVKD. J gave up 2 bases and V 6 bases, and 10 bases lay outside the gene matches. This CDR3 spans 16 amino acids. CDR3 in amino acids: CAISPGTGKGQETQYF. The CDR3 DNA is TGTGCCATCAGCCCTGGGACAGGGAAGGGGCAAGAGACCCAGTACTTC.

The V and J genes are TRBV18 and TRBJ2-7; D may match TRBD1 or TRBD2 (5 bases each). The germline gives CDR1 KGHSH, CDR2 LQKENI. The CDR3 contains 13 residues. Trimming left V 8 bases short and J 6 bases short, with 17 bases between. DNA for the CDR3: TGTGCCAGCGCGTCCGGGACGTCGAGCGAGCAGTACTTC. It codes for CASASGTSSEQYF.

The chain has TRBV4-1 and TRBJ1-1; TRBD1 might be the D (5 bases). The germline CDR1 and CDR2 sequences are MGHRA and YSYEKL. Trimming cost V 1 base and J 4 bases, with 16 bases left between them. The CDR3 has 16 amino acids. This CDR3 is CASSQGMAGVRTEAFF. In nucleotides, the CDR3 is TGCGCCAGCAGCCAAGGGATGGCGGGGGTCCGCACTGAAGCTTTCTTT.

The chain recombines TRBV11-3 with TRBJ2-5; 7 bases fit TRBD2. The germline V gene encodes CDR1 SGHNT and CDR2 YENEEA. The CDR3 is made up of 15 amino acids. J lost 4 bases, V lost 0 bases, and 5 bases had no gene match. The CDR3 loop is CASSLEGRGSETQYF. As DNA, the CDR3 is TGTGCCAGCAGCTTAGAGGGGAGGGGATCAGAGACCCAGTACTTC.

J is TRBJ2-2 and V is TRBV7-3; 8 positions match TRBD2. CDR1 and CDR2 from the germline V gene are SGHTA and FQGTGA. The CDR3 spans 18 residues. The V gene end was trimmed by 1 base and the J gene end by 0 bases; junction bases not matched to a gene: 7. In DNA form, the CDR3 reads TGTGCCAGCAGCTTAATTGCGGGGGGACCCGCGAACACCGGGGAGCTGTTTTTT. This codes for CASSLIAGGPANTGELFF.

The V gene is TRBV2, the J gene TRBJ2-1, with TRBD1 matching over 7 bases. V dropped 7 bases and J dropped 4; count of bases not matched to a gene: 7. Germline V gives CDR1 SNHLY, CDR2 FYNNEI. CDR3 length equals 14 residues. CDR3 nucleotides: TGTGCCAGCAAAAGCACAGGGGCATACAATGAGCAGTTCTTC. Translating gives CASKSTGAYNEQFF.

For this clone: The same CDR3 can be traced to other DNA sequences in this sample. The chain recombines TRBV5-1 with TRBJ2-7; D gene uncertain. Germline V gives CDR1 SGHRS, CDR2 YFSETQ. The CDR3 extends over 13 amino acids. Trimming shortened V by 0 bases and J by 4 bases, and 8 bases separated the two germline ends. The CDR3 DNA sequence: TGCGCCAGCAGCTTGGTCGGCGGATACGAGCAGTACTTC. The encoded protein is CASSLVGGYEQYF.

The chain uses TRBV11-2 and TRBJ1-3, with TRBD1 identical over 7 bases. Germline V gives CDR1 SGHAT, CDR2 FQNNGV. J lost 4 bases, V lost 0 bases, and 6 bases had no gene match. The CDR3 extends over 16 amino acids. For the CDR3, the DNA is TGTGCCAGCAGCTTAGAACAGGGGTCCGCGGGAAACACCATATATTTT. Amino acids: CASSLEQGSAGNTIYF.

The gene calls are TRBV4-3 and TRBJ2-5, with 7 bases aligning to TRBD2. CDR3 length: 15 residues. V dropped 1 base and J dropped 4; count of bases not matched to a gene: 6. Germline loops: CDR1 LGHNA, CDR2 YSLEER. The DNA for the CDR3 is TGCGCCAGCAGCCAAGTCGGAGCGGGGTTAGAGACCCAGTACTTC. It codes for CASSQVGAGLETQYF.

The gene calls are TRBV27 and TRBJ1-2; D might be TRBD1 (6 bases). CDR3 size: 16 residues. Germline assignment: CDR1 MNHEY and CDR2 SMNVEV (reference sequence). Trimming left V 6 bases short and J 7 bases short, with 24 bases between. The CDR3 sequence is CASSKGGPRSGSGYTF. CDR3 DNA: TGTGCCAGCAGCAAAGGGGGGCCACGCTCAGGATCTGGCTACACCTTC.

The rearrangement links TRBV3-1 (or the pseudogene TRBV3-2) to TRBJ1-3; D remains ambiguous. Germline V gene lookup returns CDR1 LGHDT and CDR2 YNNKEL (reference sequence). Trimming took 1 base from V and 5 from J, leaving 12 bases between them. This CDR3 is built from 15 residues. The CDR3, as DNA: TGTGCCAGCAGCCAAGGTGGCGGCGGACGAAACACCATATATTTT. Encoded protein: CASSQGGGGRNTIYF.

The chain has TRBV19 and TRBJ1-1; unclear D gene. V lost 1 base and J lost 3, with 18 bases in between. CDR1 LNHDA and CDR2 SQIVND come from the germline V gene (reference sequence). The CDR3 length is 17 residues. CDR3 protein: CASSIGTLLYGDTEAFF. Written as DNA, the CDR3 is TGTGCCAGTAGTATAGGTACATTATTGTATGGGGACACTGAAGCTTTCTTT.

This clone showed up just a few times. The chain is built from TRBV3-1 (or the pseudogene TRBV3-2) and TRBJ1-3; D may be TRBD1 (6 bases). This CDR3 comprises 15 residues. The V gene lost 0 bases and the J gene lost 4 bases, with 10 bases spanning the gap. Germline V lookup: CDR1 LGHDT, CDR2 YNNKEL (reference sequence). The DNA for the CDR3 is TGTGCCAGCAGCCAAGATCTGGGGGGCGGAAACACCATATATTTT. Its translation is CASSQDLGGGNTIYF.

J is TRBJ1-6 and V is TRBV4-1; TRBD1 aligns across 8 bases. Germline trimming cut 0 bases from V and 9 bases from J; bases unmatched to any gene: 7. The CDR3 has 16 residues. Germline-derived CDR1 and CDR2 are MGHRA and YSYEKL. Here the CDR3 reads CASSQDSGQGFSPLHF. CDR3 sequence (DNA): TGCGCCAGCAGCCAAGATTCCGGACAGGGTTTTTCACCCCTCCACTTT.

V usage is TRBV20-1 and J usage is TRBJ2-2; 9 nucleotides line up with TRBD1. The V and J ends lost 3 bases and 2 bases, in that order; junction bases with no gene match: 4. CDR1 DFQATT and CDR2 SNEGSKA come from the germline V gene (reference sequence). This CDR3 has 15 residues. CDR3 in amino acids: CSASQQGANTGELFF. The DNA of the CDR3 is TGCAGTGCTAGTCAACAGGGGGCAAACACCGGGGAGCTGTTTTTT.

The chain recombines TRBV11-2 with TRBJ1-6; 7 nucleotides align to TRBD1. CDR3 length: 16 amino acids. The V and J ends lost 6 bases and 8 bases, in that order; junction bases with no gene match: 13. Germline V CDR1 and CDR2: SGHAT, FQNNGV. This CDR3 reads CASRQTPGQSDSPLHF. CDR3 sequence (DNA): TGTGCCAGCAGACAAACGCCGGGACAGAGTGATTCACCCCTCCACTTT.

V gene TRBV27 combines with J gene TRBJ2-1; D is unresolved. The CDR3 is made up of 14 amino acids. Per the germline V gene, CDR1 is MNHEY and CDR2 is SMNVEV (reference sequence). Trimming took 0 bases from V and 4 from J, leaving 7 bases between them. The CDR3 DNA sequence: TGTGCCAGCAGTTTATCTAACCTATACAATGAGCAGTTCTTC. Translation gives CASSLSNLYNEQFF.

The chain has TRBV11-1 and TRBJ2-7, with D perhaps being TRBD1 or TRBD2 (7 bases each). Trimming pared 5 bases from V and 4 bases from J, leaving 12 bases between. Germline V gene lookup returns CDR1 SGHAT and CDR2 FQDESV (reference sequence). This CDR3 region has 13 residues. In nucleotides, the CDR3 is TGTGCCAGCAGCGGGGGGGACAGATACGAGCAGTACTTC. It encodes CASSGGDRYEQYF.